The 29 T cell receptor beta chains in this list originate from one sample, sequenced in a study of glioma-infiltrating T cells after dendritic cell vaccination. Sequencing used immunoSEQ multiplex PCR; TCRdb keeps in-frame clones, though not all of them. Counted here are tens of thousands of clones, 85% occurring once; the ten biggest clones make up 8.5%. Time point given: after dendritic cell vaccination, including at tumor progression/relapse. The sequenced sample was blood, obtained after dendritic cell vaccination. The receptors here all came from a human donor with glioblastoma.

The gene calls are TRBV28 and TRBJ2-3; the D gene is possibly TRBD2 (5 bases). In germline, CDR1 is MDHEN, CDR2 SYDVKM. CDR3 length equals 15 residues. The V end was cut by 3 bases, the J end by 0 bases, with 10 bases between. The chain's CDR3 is CASSFLRTSTDTQYF. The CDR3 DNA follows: TGTGCCAGCAGTTTCCTTAGGACTAGCACAGATACGCAGTATTTT. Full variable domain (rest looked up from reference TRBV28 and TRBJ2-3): DVKVTQSSRYLVKRTGEKVFLECVQDMDHENMFWYRQDPGLGLRLIYFSYDVKMKEKGDIPEGYSVSREKKERFSLILESASTNQTSMYLCASSFLRTSTDTQYFGPGTRLTVL.

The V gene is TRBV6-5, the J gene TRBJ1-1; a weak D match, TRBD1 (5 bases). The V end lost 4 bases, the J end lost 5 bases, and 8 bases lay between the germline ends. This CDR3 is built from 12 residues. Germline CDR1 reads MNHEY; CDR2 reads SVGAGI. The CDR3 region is CASSSGETEAFF. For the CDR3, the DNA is TGTGCCAGCAGTTCGGGGGAGACTGAAGCTTTCTTT.

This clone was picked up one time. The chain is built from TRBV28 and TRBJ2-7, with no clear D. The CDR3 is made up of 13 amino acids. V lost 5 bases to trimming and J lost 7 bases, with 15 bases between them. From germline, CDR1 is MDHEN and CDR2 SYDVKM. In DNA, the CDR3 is TGTGCCAGCAGTAAAGAGACACCCCGGGAGCAGTACTTC. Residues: CASSKETPREQYF.

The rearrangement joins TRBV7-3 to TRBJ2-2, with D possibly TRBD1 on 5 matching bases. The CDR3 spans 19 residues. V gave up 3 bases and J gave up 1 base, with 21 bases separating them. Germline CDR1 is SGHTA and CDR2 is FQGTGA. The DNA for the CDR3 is TGTGCCAGCAGCTTCCGGACACGTGCCGAGCTGATGAACACCGGGGAGCTGTTTTTT. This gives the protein CASSFRTRAELMNTGELFF. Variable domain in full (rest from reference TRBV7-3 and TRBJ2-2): GAGVSQTPSNKVTEKGKYVELRCDPISGHTALYWYRQSLGQGPEFLIYFQGTGAADDSGLPNDRFFAVRPEGSVSTLKIQRTERGDSAVYLCASSFRTRAELMNTGELFFGEGSRLTVL.

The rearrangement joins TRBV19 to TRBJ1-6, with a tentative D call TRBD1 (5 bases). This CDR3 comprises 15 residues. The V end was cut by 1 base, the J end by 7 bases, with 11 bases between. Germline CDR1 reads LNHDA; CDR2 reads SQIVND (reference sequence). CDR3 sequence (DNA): TGTGCCAGTAGTATAGCCGACAGCGCAAATTCACCCCTCCACTTT. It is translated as CASSIADSANSPLHF.

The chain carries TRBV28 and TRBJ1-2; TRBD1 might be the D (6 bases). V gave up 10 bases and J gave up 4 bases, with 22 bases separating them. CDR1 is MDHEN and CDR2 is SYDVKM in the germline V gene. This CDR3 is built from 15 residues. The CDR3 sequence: CAISGRYLGAYGYTF. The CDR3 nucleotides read TGTGCCATCTCTGGACGCTATCTGGGGGCCTATGGCTACACCTTC.

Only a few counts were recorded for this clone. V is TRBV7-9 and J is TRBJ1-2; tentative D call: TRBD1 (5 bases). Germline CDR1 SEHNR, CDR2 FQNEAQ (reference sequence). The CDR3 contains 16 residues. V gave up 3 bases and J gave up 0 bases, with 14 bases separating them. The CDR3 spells CASSFGGTVANYGYTF. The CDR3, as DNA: TGTGCCAGCAGCTTCGGAGGGACCGTAGCTAACTATGGCTACACCTTC. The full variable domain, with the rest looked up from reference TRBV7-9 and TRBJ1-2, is DTGVSQNPRHKITKRGQNVTFRCDPISEHNRLYWYRQTLGQGPEFLTYFQNEAQLEKSRLLSDRFSAERPKGSFSTLEIQRTEQGDSAMYLCASSFGGTVANYGYTFGSGTRLTVV.

The CDR3 sequence is CASSSRLAGGTDTQYF. In DNA, the CDR3 is TGCGCCAGCAGCTCCAGACTAGCGGGGGGTACAGATACGCAGTATTTT. The chain is built from TRBV5-1 and TRBJ2-3; 13 nucleotides match TRBD2. The germline V gene has CDR1 SGHRS and CDR2 YFSETQ. Trimming removed 3 bases from V and 3 bases from J; junction bases left unmatched: 4. CDR3 length equals 16 residues.

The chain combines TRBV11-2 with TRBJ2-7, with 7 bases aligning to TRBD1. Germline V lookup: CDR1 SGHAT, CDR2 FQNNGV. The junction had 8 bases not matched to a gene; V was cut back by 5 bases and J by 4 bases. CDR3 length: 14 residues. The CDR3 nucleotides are TGTGCCAGCAGCCTTCAAAGGGGGCCTTACGAGCAGTACTTC. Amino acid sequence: CASSLQRGPYEQYF.

The CDR3 protein is CASSQKPLLGGIDTQYF. The CDR3 region has the DNA TGCGCCAGCAGCCAAAAACCCCTCCTAGGGGGTATTGATACGCAGTATTTT. The chain couples TRBV4-1 to TRBJ2-3; maybe TRBD1 (6 bases). Germline assignment: CDR1 MGHRA and CDR2 YSYEKL. The CDR3 is 17 amino acids. The V gene lost 2 bases and the J gene lost 6 bases, with 21 bases spanning the gap.

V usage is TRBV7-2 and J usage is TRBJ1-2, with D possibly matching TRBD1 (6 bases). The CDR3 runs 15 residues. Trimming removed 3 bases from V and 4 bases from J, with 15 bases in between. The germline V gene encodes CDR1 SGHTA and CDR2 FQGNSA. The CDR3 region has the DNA TGTGCCAGCAGCTTCGCCCCAGGGGCGTCCTATGGCTACACCTTC. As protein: CASSFAPGASYGYTF.

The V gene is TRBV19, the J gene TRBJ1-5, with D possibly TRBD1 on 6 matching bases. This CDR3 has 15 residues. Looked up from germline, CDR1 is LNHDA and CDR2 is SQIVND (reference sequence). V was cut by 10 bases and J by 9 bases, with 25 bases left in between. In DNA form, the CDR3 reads TGTGCCACCACTCCCCTCACAGGGATAGAAGGGCCCCAGCATTTT. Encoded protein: CATTPLTGIEGPQHF.

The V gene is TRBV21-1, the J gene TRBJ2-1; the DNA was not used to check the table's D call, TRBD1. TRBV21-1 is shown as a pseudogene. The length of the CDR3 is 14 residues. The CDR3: CASSMGTGPSEQFF. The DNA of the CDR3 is TGTGCCAGCAGCATGGGGACAGGGCCAAGTGAGCAGTTCTTC.

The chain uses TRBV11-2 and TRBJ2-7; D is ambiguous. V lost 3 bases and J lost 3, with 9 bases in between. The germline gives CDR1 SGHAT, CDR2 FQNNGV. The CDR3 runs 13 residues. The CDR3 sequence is CASSFSHNYEQYF. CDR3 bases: TGTGCCAGCAGCTTTTCCCACAACTACGAGCAGTACTTC.

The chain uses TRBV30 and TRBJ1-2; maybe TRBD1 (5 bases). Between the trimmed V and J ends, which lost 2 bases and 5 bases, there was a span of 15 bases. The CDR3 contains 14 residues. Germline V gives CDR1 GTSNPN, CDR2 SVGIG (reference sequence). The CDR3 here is CAWSHDRTAYGYTF. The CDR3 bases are TGTGCCTGGAGTCATGACAGAACCGCTTATGGCTACACCTTC.

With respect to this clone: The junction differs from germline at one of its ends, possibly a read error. Here the CDR3 reads CASRRGLAGAQNIQYF. The CDR3 DNA follows: TGCGCCAGCAGACGGGGACTAGCGGGAGCCCAAAACATTCAGTACTTC. The chain is built from TRBV5-1 and TRBJ2-4; 14 bases line up with TRBD2. Germline CDR1 and CDR2: SGHRS and YFSETQ. The length of the CDR3 is 16 residues.

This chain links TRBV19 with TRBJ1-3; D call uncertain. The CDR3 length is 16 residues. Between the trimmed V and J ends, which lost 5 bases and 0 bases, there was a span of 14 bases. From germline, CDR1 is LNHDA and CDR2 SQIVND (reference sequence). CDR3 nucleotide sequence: TGTGCCAGTAGTGATCCCGCGGGATCCTCTGGAAACACCATATATTTT. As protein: CASSDPAGSSGNTIYF.

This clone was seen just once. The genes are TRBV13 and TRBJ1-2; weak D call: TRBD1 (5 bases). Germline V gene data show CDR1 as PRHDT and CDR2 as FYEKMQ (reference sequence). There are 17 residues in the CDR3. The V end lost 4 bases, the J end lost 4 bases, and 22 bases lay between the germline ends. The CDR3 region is CASSSEGAGRRLYGYTF. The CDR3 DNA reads TGTGCCAGCAGCTCGGAGGGTGCGGGACGTAGGCTCTATGGCTACACCTTC. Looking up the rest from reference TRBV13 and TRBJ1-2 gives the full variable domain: AAGVIQSPRHLIKEKRETATLKCYPIPRHDTVYWYQQGPGQDPQFLISFYEKMQSDKGSIPDRFSAQQFSDYHSELNMSSLELGDSALYFCASSSEGAGRRLYGYTFGSGTRLTVV.

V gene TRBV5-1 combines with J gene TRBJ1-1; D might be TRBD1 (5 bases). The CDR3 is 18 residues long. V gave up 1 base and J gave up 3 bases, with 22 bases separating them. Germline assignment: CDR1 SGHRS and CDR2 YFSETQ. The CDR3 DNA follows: TGCGCCAGCAGCTTGTCCACTCCCTCTGCGGGGGTGTACACTGAAGCTTTCTTT. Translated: CASSLSTPSAGVYTEAFF.

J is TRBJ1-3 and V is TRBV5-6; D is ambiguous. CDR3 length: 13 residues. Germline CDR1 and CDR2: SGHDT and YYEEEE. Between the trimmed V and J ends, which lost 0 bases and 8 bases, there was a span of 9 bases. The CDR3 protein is CASSLVAGYTIYF. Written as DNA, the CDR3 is TGTGCCAGCAGCTTGGTAGCCGGGTACACCATATATTTT.

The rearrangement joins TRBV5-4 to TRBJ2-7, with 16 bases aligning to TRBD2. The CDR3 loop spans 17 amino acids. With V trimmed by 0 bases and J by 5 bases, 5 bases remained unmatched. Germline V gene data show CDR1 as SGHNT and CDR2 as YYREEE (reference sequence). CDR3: CASSLAGLAGGLDEQYF. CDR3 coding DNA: TGTGCCAGCAGCTTGGCGGGACTAGCGGGAGGGCTGGACGAGCAGTACTTC.

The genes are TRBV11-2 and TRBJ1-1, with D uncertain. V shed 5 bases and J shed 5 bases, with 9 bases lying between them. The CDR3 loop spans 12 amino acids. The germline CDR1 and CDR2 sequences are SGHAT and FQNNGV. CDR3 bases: TGTGCCAGCAGCCCTGGAGGAACTGAAGCTTTCTTT. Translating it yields CASSPGGTEAFF.

CDR3 bases: TGTGCCAGCAGCCCGGGGACAGCTAGCAATCAGCCCCAGCATTTT. It encodes CASSPGTASNQPQHF. The genes are TRBV4-2 and TRBJ1-5; TRBD1 agrees at 7 bases. V gave up 4 bases and J gave up 0 bases; unmatched junction bases: 3. The CDR3 runs 15 residues. Germline V CDR1 and CDR2: LGHNA, YNFKEQ.

The CDR3 DNA reads TGTGCCAGCAGCCCAGGGACAGGGACGAACACTGAAGCTTTCTTT. The encoded protein is CASSPGTGTNTEAFF. The V and J genes are TRBV7-3 and TRBJ1-1; TRBD1 matches at 9 bases. This CDR3 has 15 residues. V was pared by 5 bases and J by 1 base, with 5 bases of the junction left unmatched. Per germline, CDR1 SGHTA and CDR2 FQGTGA.

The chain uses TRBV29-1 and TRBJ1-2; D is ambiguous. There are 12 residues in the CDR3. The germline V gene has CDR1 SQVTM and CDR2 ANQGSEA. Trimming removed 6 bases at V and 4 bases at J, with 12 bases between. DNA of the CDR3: TGCAGCGTGGTTCTCGGGGTCTATGGCTACACCTTC. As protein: CSVVLGVYGYTF.

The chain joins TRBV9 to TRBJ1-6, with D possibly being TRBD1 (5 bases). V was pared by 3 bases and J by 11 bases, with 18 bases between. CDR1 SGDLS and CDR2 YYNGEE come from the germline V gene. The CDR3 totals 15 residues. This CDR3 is CASSDSGTWGAPLHF. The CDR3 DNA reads TGTGCCAGCAGCGATTCCGGGACTTGGGGGGCACCCCTCCACTTT.

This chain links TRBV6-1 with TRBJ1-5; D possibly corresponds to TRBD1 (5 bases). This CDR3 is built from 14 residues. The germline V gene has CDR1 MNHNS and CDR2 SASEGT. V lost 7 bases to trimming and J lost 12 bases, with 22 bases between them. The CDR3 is CASTPGGQGPLQHF. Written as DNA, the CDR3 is TGTGCCAGCACTCCGGGAGGTCAGGGCCCCCTCCAGCATTTT.

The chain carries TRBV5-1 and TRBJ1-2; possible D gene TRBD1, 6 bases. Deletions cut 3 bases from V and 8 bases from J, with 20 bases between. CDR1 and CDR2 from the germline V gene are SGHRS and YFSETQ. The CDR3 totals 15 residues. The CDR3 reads CASSSGQSHEGGYTF. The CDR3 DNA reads TGCGCCAGCAGCTCAGGACAGTCCCACGAGGGAGGCTACACCTTC. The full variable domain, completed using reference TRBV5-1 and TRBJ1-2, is KAGVTQTPRYLIKTRGQQVTLSCSPISGHRSVSWYQQTPGQGLQFLFEYFSETQRNKGNFPGRFSGRQFSNSRSEMNVSTLELGDSALYLCASSSGQSHEGGYTFGSGTRLTVV.

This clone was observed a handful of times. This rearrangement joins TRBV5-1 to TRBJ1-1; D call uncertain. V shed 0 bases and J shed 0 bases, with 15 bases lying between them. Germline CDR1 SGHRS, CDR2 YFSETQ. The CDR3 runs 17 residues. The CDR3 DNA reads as TGCGCCAGCAGCTTGGATCGCCCCGACTACATGAACACTGAAGCTTTCTTT. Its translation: CASSLDRPDYMNTEAFF.